Listed below are T cell receptor beta chains from one sample, sequenced in a study of OX40 agonist ivuxolimab in advanced cancers. The table came from immunoSEQ multiplex PCR; TCRdb's copy has only in-frame clones and leaves some out. The sample consists of 77,000 or so clones, 80% to 90% of them appearing once. Sample: CD4+ or CD8+ T cells sorted from blood, taken in a trial of the OX40 agonist ivuxolimab. These TCRs come from an adult with an advanced solid tumor such as melanoma, head and neck, liver or kidney cancer. Each CDR3 is given with its conserved first and last residue. The D gene is left open where the match is weak. Clone size appears in some rows only: once, few, many, or a class for an expanded clone.

NA	TRBV11-3	TRBJ2-3	TRBD2	TGTGCCAGCAGCTCCCACGGGGGGGATACGCAGTATTTT	CASSSHGGDTQYF
NA	TRBV27	TRBJ2-4	NA	TGTGCCAGCAGCACGAGGGCGTCCAAAAACATTCAGTACTTC	CASSTRASKNIQYF
NA	TRBV28	TRBJ1-2	TRBD1	TGTGCCAGCAGTCGAGGGGGCGACTATGGCTACACCTTC	CASSRGGDYGYTF
NA	TRBV7-6	TRBJ2-1	NA	TGTGCCAGCAGCTTAGGTTCGGGGTACAATGAGCAGTTCTTC	CASSLGSGYNEQFF
once	TRBV28	TRBJ2-1	NA	TGTGCCAGCAGAAGGACCGGGACAAGGAATGAGCAGTTCTTC	CASRRTGTRNEQFF
NA	TRBV11-2	TRBJ1-2	NA	TGTGCCAGCAGCCTTCCAGGTCTACTCGGCTACACCTTC	CASSLPGLLGYTF
NA	TRBV6-1	TRBJ2-1	NA	TGTGCCAGCAGTGATAGGTATGAGCAGTTCTTC	CASSDRYEQFF
NA	TRBV7-8	TRBJ1-2	NA	TGTGCCAGCAGCCTCGGTGGGGCGGCATCGCCCTATGGCTACACCTTC	CASSLGGAASPYGYTF
NA	TRBV18	TRBJ2-5	TRBD1	TGTGCCACCCGGGACAGCCAAGAGACCCAGTACTTC	CATRDSQETQYF
medium-sized	TRBV9	TRBJ1-2	NA	TGTGCCAGCAGCCCGAGAGGGGATGACGGCTACACCTTC	CASSPRGDDGYTF
NA	TRBV10-1	TRBJ2-2	NA	TGCGCCAGCAGCGATCACAGGGCCCCGAACACCGGGGAGCTGTTTTTT	CASSDHRAPNTGELFF
NA	TRBV7-2	TRBJ1-1	TRBD1	TGTGCCAGCAGGCTTACAGGGGACACTGAAGCTTTCTTT	CASRLTGDTEAFF
NA	TRBV12-5	TRBJ2-1	TRBD2	TGTGCTAGTGGTTTGGGGACTAGCTGGTCCATATCCTACAATGAGCAGTTCTTC	CASGLGTSWSISYNEQFF
NA	TRBV18	TRBJ2-3	NA	TGTGCCAGCCCCGCCCCGTCGATGAGGGATACGCAGTATTTT	CASPAPSMRDTQYF
NA	TRBV6-8	TRBJ2-3	NA	TGTGCCAGCAGTTACTTCTTGCAGTCTCGCACAGATACGCAGTATTTT	CASSYFLQSRTDTQYF
NA	TRBV5-1	TRBJ1-1	NA	TGCGCCAGCAGCCGGGATTCCTCGAACACTGAAGCTTTCTTT	CASSRDSSNTEAFF
NA	TRBV30	TRBJ1-5	TRBD1	TGTGCCTGGAGTGTACAGGGGGGTCAGCCCCAGCATTTT	CAWSVQGGQPQHF
few	TRBV25-1	TRBJ1-2	NA	TGTGCCAGCAGTGAATTAGGCGCACTTGGCTACACCTTC	CASSELGALGYTF
NA	TRBV9	TRBJ2-1	NA	TGTGCCAGCAGCGTGGGCGGAGGGGCCTACAATGAGCAGTTCTTC	CASSVGGGAYNEQFF
once	TRBV5-1	TRBJ2-3	NA	TGCGCCAGCAGCTTGTCGGATACGCAGTATTTT	CASSLSDTQYF
NA	TRBV5-3	TRBJ1-5	NA	TGTGCCAGAAGCTTGAGGAGACGGACTGATAGCAATCAGCCCCAGCATTTT	CARSLRRRTDSNQPQHF
NA	TRBV28	TRBJ2-1	TRBD1	TGTGCCAGCATCCGGGACAGCGACTACAATGAGCAGTTCTTC	CASIRDSDYNEQFF
once	TRBV18	TRBJ2-3	TRBD1	TGTGCCAGCTCCGCCAACAGGGGTGGCACAGATACGCAGTATTTT	CASSANRGGTDTQYF
once	TRBV30	TRBJ2-7	TRBD2	TGTGCCTGGAGGGCGGGAGCCCTTTCATACGAGCAGTACTTC	CAWRAGALSYEQYF
few	TRBV5-1	TRBJ1-5	NA	TGCGCCAGCAGCTTCCGACAGGAAAATAGCAATCAGCCCCAGCATTTT	CASSFRQENSNQPQHF
NA	TRBV5-1	TRBJ1-1	TRBD1	TGCGCCAGCAGCACCCGACAGGGGGCAAGGACTGAAGCTTTCTTT	CASSTRQGARTEAFF
once	TRBV5-6	TRBJ2-1	NA	TGTGCCAGCAGCAGGGACCGAGAGAGCTCCTACAATGAGCAGTTCTTC	CASSRDRESSYNEQFF